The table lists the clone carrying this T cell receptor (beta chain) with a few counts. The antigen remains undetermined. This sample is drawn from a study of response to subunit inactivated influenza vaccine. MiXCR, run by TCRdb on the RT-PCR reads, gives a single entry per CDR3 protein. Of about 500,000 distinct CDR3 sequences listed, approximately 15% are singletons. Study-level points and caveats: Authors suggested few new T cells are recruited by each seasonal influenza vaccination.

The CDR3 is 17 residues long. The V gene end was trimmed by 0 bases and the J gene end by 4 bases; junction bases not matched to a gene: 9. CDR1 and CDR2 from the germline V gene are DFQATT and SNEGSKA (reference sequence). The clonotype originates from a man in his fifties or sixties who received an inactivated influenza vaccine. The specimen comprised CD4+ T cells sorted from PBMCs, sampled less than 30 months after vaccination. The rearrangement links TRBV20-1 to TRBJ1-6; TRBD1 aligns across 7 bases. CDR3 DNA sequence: TGCAGTGCTAGAGATCCCACCAGGGGGTCTTATAATTCACCCCTCCACTTT. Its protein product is CSARDPTRGSYNSPLHF.